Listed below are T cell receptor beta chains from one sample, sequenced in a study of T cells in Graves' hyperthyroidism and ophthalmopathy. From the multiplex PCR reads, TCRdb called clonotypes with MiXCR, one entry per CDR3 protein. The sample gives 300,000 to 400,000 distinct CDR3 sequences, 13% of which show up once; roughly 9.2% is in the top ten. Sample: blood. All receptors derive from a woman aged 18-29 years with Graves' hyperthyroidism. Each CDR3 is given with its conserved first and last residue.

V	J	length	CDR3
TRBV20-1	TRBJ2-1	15	CSARPHKYSYNEQFF
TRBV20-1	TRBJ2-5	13	CSAREPNQETQYF
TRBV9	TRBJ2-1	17	CASSHGTSGSSYNEQFF
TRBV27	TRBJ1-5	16	CASSFAGAGGNQPQHF
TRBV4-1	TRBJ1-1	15	CASSQGRTGNTEAFF
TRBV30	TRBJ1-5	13	CAWSGTGGQPQHF
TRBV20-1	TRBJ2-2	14	CSARTAPSTGELFF
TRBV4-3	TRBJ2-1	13	CASSQRTGTPQFF
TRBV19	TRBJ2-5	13	CASQGGAEETQYF
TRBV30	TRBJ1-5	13	CAWSEPANQPQHF
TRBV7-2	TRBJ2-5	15	CASSLVAGYQETQYF
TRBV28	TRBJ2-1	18	CASSWILTGTGSYNEQFF
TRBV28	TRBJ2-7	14	CASSSPQGRGEQYF
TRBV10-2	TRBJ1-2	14	CASSLAGGDKGYTF
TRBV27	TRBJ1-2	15	CASSLSDRGHYGYTF
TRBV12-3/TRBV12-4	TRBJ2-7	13	CASSFERAEEQYF
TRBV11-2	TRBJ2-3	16	CASSPGGTNPTDTQYF
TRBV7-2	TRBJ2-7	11	CASSSTAEQYF
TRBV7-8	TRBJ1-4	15	CASSFFDGTNEKLFF
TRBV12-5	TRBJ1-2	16	CASGFLLPGTGGGYTF
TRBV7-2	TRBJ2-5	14	CASSPSGGMETQYF
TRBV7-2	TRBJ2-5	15	CASSPLAGLQETQYF
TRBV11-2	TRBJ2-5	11	CASSLAETQYF
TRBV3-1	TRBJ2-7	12	CASSLRRYEQYF
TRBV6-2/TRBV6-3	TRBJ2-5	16	CASSYLKGGFSETQYF
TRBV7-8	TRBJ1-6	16	CASSLNGQGEGSPLHF
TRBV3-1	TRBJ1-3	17	CASSLDPRTHSGNTIYF
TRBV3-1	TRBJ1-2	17	CASSWGDLAEAFYGYTF
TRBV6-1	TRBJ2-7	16	CASSPSSTGYFHEQYF
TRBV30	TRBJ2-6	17	CAWSPPDVFSGANVLTF
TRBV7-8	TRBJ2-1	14	CASSLARLSNEQFF
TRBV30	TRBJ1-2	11	CAWSVLGGYTF
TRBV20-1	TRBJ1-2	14	CSARDQAGSYGYTF
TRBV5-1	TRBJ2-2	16	CASRSNTWSPTGELFF
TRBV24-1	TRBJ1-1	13	CATSDLMNTEAFF
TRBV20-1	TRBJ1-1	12	CSASTGGTEAFF
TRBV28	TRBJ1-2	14	CASTLSRQVYGYTF
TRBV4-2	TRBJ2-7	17	CASSQEKMAGGGYEQYF
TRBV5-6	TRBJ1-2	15	CASSLAWDRDDGYTF
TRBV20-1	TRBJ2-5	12	CSASYYQETQYF
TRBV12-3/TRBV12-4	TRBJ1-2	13	CASSLPGHYGYTF
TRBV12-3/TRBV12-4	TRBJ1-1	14	CATSFGATNTEAFF